This T cell receptor beta chain was sequenced in a study of T cell repertoires in cytomegalovirus infection. Across the study: CMV epitopes that were recently identified and HLA-C-restricted were used alongside well-studied HLA-B-restricted ones. In public TCR beta signatures, there were indications of both CMV infection and matching HLA type.

On this clonotype itself: What it binds is not known.

Study results and limitations: Identification of carriers of CMV plus the relevant HLA was achieved through cumulative public TCR beta family frequency. The study found HLA-C-restricted CMV-specific TCR beta clonotypes dominating the ex vivo response.

V lost 7 bases to trimming and J lost 4 bases, with 10 bases between them. This CDR3 contains 11 residues. CDR1 is SQVTM and CDR2 is ANQGSEA in the germline V gene. TCRdb itself ran the reads through MiXCR, one entry per CDR3 protein. Of about half a million distinct CDR3 sequences in the sample, roughly a third are singletons; the top ten hold roughly 15%. The chain combines TRBV29-1 with TRBJ2-5; tentative D call: TRBD1 (5 bases). The source was cultured PBMCs, collected from culture after CMV antigen stimulation. The receptor was derived from a human donor in good health (CMV status not recorded). Some clones in this sample may be carry-over from other donors' samples. Here the CDR3 reads CSAQEGETQYF. CDR3 sequence (DNA): TGCAGCGCACAGGAAGGAGAGACCCAGTACTTC.